This T cell receptor beta chain was obtained from a study of vaccination effects on CD4 cells after COVID-19. General observations from the study: Sampling in the study covered few convalescent patients and included no early post-infection timepoints.

Assay used: immunoSEQ multiplex PCR; TCRdb lists only in-frame clones, some missing. Of under 25,000 clones listed, about 70% are singletons. ViraFEST expansion of antigen-specific CD4+ T cells with viral peptide pools preceded sequencing. Cultured cells yielded isolated CD4+ T cells after roughly 11 days. From March to December 2020, the person had a SARS-CoV-2 infection that was confirmed by PCR. At days 3 and 7, half of the medium was exchanged for IL-2 medium. Comments on this clone: Its target is not known.

This sample comprised CD4+ T cells from PBMCs cultured with SARS-CoV-2 spike peptides, obtained before COVID-19 vaccination. The source of this sequence is a human donor who had a prior SARS-CoV-2 infection.

The CDR3 DNA is TGCAGCGTTGTAGGGGGACTAGCGGGGCCCACAGATACGCAGTATTTT. Its translation is CSVVGGLAGPTDTQYF. The genes are TRBV29-1 and TRBJ2-3; 13 bases are shared with TRBD2. The CDR3 is made up of 16 amino acids. CDR1 SQVTM and CDR2 ANQGSEA come from the germline V gene. Unmatched junction bases numbered 6, after V lost 4 bases and J lost 2 bases.